This paragraph reports one T cell receptor beta chain. The authors ran a second PCR of about 6 to 11 cycles using a sample-barcoded 5' primer and a J-beta primer mix. TCRdb reprocessed the 5' RACE reads with MiXCR, giving one entry per CDR3 protein. The sample lists about 1.6 million distinct CDR3 sequences, roughly a third seen once, with 11% in the top ten. Trimming removed 5 bases from V and 4 bases from J; junction bases left unmatched: 3. CDR3 size: 14 residues. Germline lookup yields CDR1 SGHTA and CDR2 FQGTGA. This sample was taken from a study of blood T cells in healthy people across ages. Sequenced input: blood. The sequence derives from a young woman in good health. V is TRBV7-3 and J is TRBJ2-3; 10 nucleotides agree with TRBD2. CDR3 nucleotide sequence: TGTGCCAGCAGCGCAGCGGGAGGGCCAGATACGCAGTATTTT. It translates to CASSAAGGPDTQYF. Full variable domain (outside the CDR3, taken from reference TRBV7-3 and TRBJ2-3): GAGVSQTPSNKVTEKGKYVELRCDPISGHTALYWYRQSLGQGPEFLIYFQGTGAADDSGLPNDRFFAVRPEGSVSTLKIQRTERGDSAVYLCASSAAGGPDTQYFGPGTRLTVL.